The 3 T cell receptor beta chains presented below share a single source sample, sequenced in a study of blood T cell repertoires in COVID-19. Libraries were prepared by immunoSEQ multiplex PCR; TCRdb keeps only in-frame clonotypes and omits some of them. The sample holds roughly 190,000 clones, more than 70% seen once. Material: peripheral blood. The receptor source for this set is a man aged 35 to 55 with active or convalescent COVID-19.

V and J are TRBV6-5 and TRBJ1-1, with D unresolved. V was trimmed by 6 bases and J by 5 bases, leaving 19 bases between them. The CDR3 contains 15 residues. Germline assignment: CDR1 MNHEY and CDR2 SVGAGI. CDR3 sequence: CASRPARAVGTEAFF. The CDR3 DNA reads TGTGCCAGCAGACCGGCGCGGGCGGTGGGGACTGAAGCTTTCTTT.

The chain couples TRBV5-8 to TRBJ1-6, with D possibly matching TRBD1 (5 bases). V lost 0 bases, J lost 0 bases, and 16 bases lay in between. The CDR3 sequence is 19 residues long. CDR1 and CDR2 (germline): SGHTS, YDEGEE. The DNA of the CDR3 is TGTGCCAGCAGCTTGGAAGGGGCCTTCCCGAGCTCCTATAATTCACCCCTCCACTTT. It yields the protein CASSLEGAFPSSYNSPLHF. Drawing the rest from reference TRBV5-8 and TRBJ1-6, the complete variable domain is EAGVTQSPTHLIKTRGQQATLRCSPISGHTSVYWYQQALGLGLQFLLWYDEGEERNRGNFPPRFSGRQFPNYSSELNVNALELEDSALYLCASSLEGAFPSSYNSPLHFGNGTRLTVT.

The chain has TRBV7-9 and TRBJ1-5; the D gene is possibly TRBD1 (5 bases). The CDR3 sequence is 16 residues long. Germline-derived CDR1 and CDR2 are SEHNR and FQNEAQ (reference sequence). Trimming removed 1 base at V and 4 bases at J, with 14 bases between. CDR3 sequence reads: CASSLVPGNANQPQHF. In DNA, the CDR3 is TGTGCCAGCAGCTTAGTGCCAGGGAACGCTAATCAGCCCCAGCATTTT.